These 7 T cell receptor beta chains were sequenced from one sample in a study of cytomegalovirus exposure and HLA in healthy donors. Profiling relied on immunoSEQ multiplex PCR, and the TCRdb table lists in-frame clones only, not all of them. The sample shows tens of thousands of clones, 85% to 95% of them seen only once. The sample taken for sequencing was PBMCs. The receptors derive from a man aged 18 to 30 in good health and CMV-seronegative.

The rearrangement uses TRBV5-4 and TRBJ2-1, with D maybe TRBD2 (5 bases). The CDR3 is made up of 16 amino acids. CDR1 is SGHNT, CDR2 YYREEE, per germline (reference sequence). Trimming stripped 4 bases from V and 0 bases from J, with 14 bases between. The CDR3 DNA reads TGTGCCAGCAGCCCCCCCGTTGCGGGCTCCTACAATGAGCAGTTCTTC. Translating gives CASSPPVAGSYNEQFF.

V gene TRBV19 combines with J gene TRBJ2-7, with TRBD1 as a possible D gene (5 bases). V was shortened by 8 bases and J by 0 bases, with 14 bases between the two germline ends. Germline-derived CDR1 and CDR2 are LNHDA and SQIVND (reference sequence). The CDR3 is 14 amino acids. This CDR3 is CASSSGWTSYEQYF. The CDR3 region has the DNA TGTGCCAGTTCATCAGGGTGGACCTCCTACGAGCAGTACTTC.

The V gene is TRBV7-9, the J gene TRBJ2-6; the D gene is possibly TRBD1 (5 bases). V lost 6 bases and J 0 bases, leaving 9 bases between the germline ends. The CDR3 covers 15 residues. Looked up from germline, CDR1 is SEHNR and CDR2 is FQNEAQ (reference sequence). CDR3 protein: CASSLGLSGANVLTF. The CDR3 nucleotides are TGTGCCAGCAGTTTGGGGCTCTCTGGGGCCAACGTCCTGACTTTC.

This chain joins TRBV6-1 and TRBJ2-4, with 9 bases fitting TRBD2. With V trimmed by 7 bases and J by 6 bases, 7 bases remained unmatched. CDR1 is MNHNS, CDR2 SASEGT, per germline. This CDR3 has 14 amino acids. The CDR3 here is CASKGAGGGNIQYF. The CDR3 nucleotides are TGTGCCAGCAAGGGCGCGGGGGGGGGAAACATTCAGTACTTC.

CDR3 DNA sequence: TGTGCCAGCAGCTTCGAACCGGGACAGTACAATGAGCAGTTCTTC. Its protein is CASSFEPGQYNEQFF. This chain joins TRBV13 and TRBJ2-1, with 7 bases matching TRBD1. Germline loops: CDR1 PRHDT, CDR2 FYEKMQ (reference sequence). J lost 4 bases, V lost 3 bases, and 6 bases had no gene match. CDR3 length: 15 residues.

The rearrangement uses TRBV7-9 and TRBJ1-1; TRBD1 matches 10 bases. Germline V gene lookup returns CDR1 SEHNR and CDR2 FQNEAQ (reference sequence). Trimming cost V 5 bases and J 1 base; bases outside gene matches: 13. CDR3 size: 18 residues. In nucleotides, the CDR3 is TGTGCCAGCAGCGATTCGACAGGGGGCCTTTCACGGAACACTGAAGCTTTCTTT. This encodes CASSDSTGGLSRNTEAFF.

The V and J genes are TRBV10-1 and TRBJ2-3, with 9 bases lining up with TRBD2. CDR3 length equals 16 residues. Trimming removed 3 bases from V and 2 bases from J; junction bases left unmatched: 6. CDR1 and CDR2 from the germline V gene are WNHNN and SYGVQD (reference sequence). This CDR3 reads CASSESGTSNTDTQYF. For the CDR3, the DNA is TGCGCCAGCAGTGAATCCGGGACTAGCAACACAGATACGCAGTATTTT.